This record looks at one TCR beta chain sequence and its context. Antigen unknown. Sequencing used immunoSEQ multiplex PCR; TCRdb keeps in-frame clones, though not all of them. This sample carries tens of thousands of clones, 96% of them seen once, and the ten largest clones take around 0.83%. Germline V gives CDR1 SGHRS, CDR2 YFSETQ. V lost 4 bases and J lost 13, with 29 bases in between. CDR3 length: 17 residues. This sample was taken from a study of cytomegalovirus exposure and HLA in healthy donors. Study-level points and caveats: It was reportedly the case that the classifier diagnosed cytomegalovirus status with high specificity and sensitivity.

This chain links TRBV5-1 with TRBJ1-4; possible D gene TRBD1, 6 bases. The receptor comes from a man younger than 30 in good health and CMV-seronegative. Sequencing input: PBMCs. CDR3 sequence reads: CASSGTNPGHVHQRLFF. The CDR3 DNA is TGCGCCAGCAGCGGGACGAATCCGGGACATGTCCACCAAAGACTGTTTTTT.